This T cell receptor (beta chain) stems from a study of identifying expanded T cells in peripheral blood. General observations from the study: Differentially abundant clones: about 1.2 between replicates, about 15 at about 13 days, less than 20 at four. Roughly 2-week clone count variance significantly increased as total template count grew.

Points on this clone: Its antigen remains unidentified.

Germline V lookup: CDR1 SGHTA, CDR2 FQGNSA. The V end lost 1 base, the J end lost 0 bases, and 7 bases lay between the germline ends. This CDR3 has 15 amino acids. Sequenced by immunoSEQ multiplex PCR; TCRdb stores in-frame clones only, minus some. The sample lists about 82,000 clones, 70% to 90% occurring once. The chain uses TRBV7-2 and TRBJ1-3, with D unclear. The TCR was taken from a person aged 18 to 70 in good health. Source material: blood. The CDR3 spells CASSLVAASGNTIYF. CDR3 sequence (DNA): TGTGCCAGCAGCTTAGTTGCAGCCTCTGGAAACACCATATATTTT.